This TCR beta chain derives from a study of shared clonotypes between healthy human individuals. This clone was observed once. Other DNA sequences in this specimen translate into the identical CDR3. Each sorted subset replicate got 200 ng genomic DNA, about 33,000 genomes. The repertoire was sequenced with immunoSEQ multiplex PCR; TCRdb's copy has only in-frame clones and lacks some. The repertoire holds 2 million to 2.5 million clones, with 80% to 95% as singletons. The V gene's germline CDR1 is LNHDA and CDR2 SQIVND (reference sequence). The CDR3 has 13 amino acids. The V gene lost 5 bases and the J gene lost 1 base, with 8 bases spanning the gap.

The clonotype was recovered from a man in his late teens or twenties in good health. Some clones in this sample may be carry-over from other donors' samples. Sequencing input: naive CD4+ T cells from PBMCs. The subset is: CD45RA+ positively selected. V gene TRBV19 combines with J gene TRBJ1-1; perhaps TRBD1 as D (6 bases). CDR3 in amino acids: CASSGGSNTEAFF. CDR3 sequence (DNA): TGTGCCAGTAGTGGGGGCTCGAACACTGAAGCTTTCTTT.